This is a list of T cell receptor beta chains from one sample in a study of graft-versus-host responses after intestinal transplantation. TCRdb keeps only in-frame clones here, not all; method: immunoSEQ multiplex PCR. The sample lists over 80,000 clones; 86% were seen once. The material sequenced was PBMCs, taken 255 days after intestinal transplant. These receptors were obtained from a human patient who received an intestinal transplant, so some T cells may come from the graft donor. Both conserved end residues are part of each CDR3. Fields, in order: CDR3 length, J gene, D gene, V gene, clone size, CDR3 DNA, CDR3 protein. The D gene is left open where the match is weak. A row's size may be missing; if present it is once, few, many or a size class.

CDR3 length: 14; J gene: TRBJ2-5; D gene: -; V gene: TRBV27; clone size: -; CDR3 DNA: TGTGCCAGCAGTCAGACTCTTGCGGGCGAGACCCAGTACTTC; CDR3 protein: CASSQTLAGETQYF
CDR3 length: 15; J gene: TRBJ1-6; D gene: TRBD1; V gene: TRBV5-6; clone size: -; CDR3 DNA: TGTGCCAGCAGCGAACCGGGACAGTATAATTCACCCCTCCACTTT; CDR3 protein: CASSEPGQYNSPLHF
CDR3 length: 15; J gene: TRBJ1-5; D gene: TRBD1; V gene: TRBV6-1; clone size: many; CDR3 DNA: TGTGCCAGCAGTGACCAAACAGGGGGCTGGCAGCCCCAGCATTTT; CDR3 protein: CASSDQTGGWQPQHF
CDR3 length: 12; J gene: TRBJ2-5; D gene: -; V gene: TRBV28; clone size: -; CDR3 DNA: TGTGCCATCAAATCAGGGAAAGGGACCCAGTACTTC; CDR3 protein: CAIKSGKGTQYF
CDR3 length: 14; J gene: TRBJ2-1; D gene: -; V gene: TRBV7-8; clone size: -; CDR3 DNA: TGTGCCAGCGGCCGGGGCAGGGTCTACAATGAGCAGTTCTTC; CDR3 protein: CASGRGRVYNEQFF
CDR3 length: 14; J gene: TRBJ2-7; D gene: TRBD1; V gene: TRBV9; clone size: few; CDR3 DNA: TGTGCCAGCAGCCCCTGGGACAGGGCCTACGAGCAGTACTTC; CDR3 protein: CASSPWDRAYEQYF
CDR3 length: 14; J gene: TRBJ1-1; D gene: -; V gene: TRBV10-3; clone size: -; CDR3 DNA: TGTGCCATCAGTGAGTCCCAGGGTCGTACTGAAGCTTTCTTT; CDR3 protein: CAISESQGRTEAFF
CDR3 length: 12; J gene: TRBJ2-7; D gene: -; V gene: TRBV6-1; clone size: -; CDR3 DNA: TGTGCCAGCACTTCCGGGCTCTACGAGCAGTACTTC; CDR3 protein: CASTSGLYEQYF
CDR3 length: 14; J gene: TRBJ1-4; D gene: TRBD1; V gene: TRBV2; clone size: -; CDR3 DNA: TGTGCCAGCCGCCTACAGGGGGCGATTGAAAAACTGTTTTTT; CDR3 protein: CASRLQGAIEKLFF
CDR3 length: 15; J gene: TRBJ2-1; D gene: TRBD2; V gene: TRBV7-8; clone size: -; CDR3 DNA: TGTGCCAGCAGCAAAGTGGCGGGGGGTTACAATGAGCAGTTCTTC; CDR3 protein: CASSKVAGGYNEQFF
CDR3 length: 15; J gene: TRBJ1-2; D gene: -; V gene: TRBV5-4; clone size: -; CDR3 DNA: TGTGCCAGCAGCTTGGGTGGCAGCCCTAACTATGGCTACACCTTC; CDR3 protein: CASSLGGSPNYGYTF
CDR3 length: 14; J gene: TRBJ2-5; D gene: -; V gene: TRBV28; clone size: -; CDR3 DNA: TGTGCCAGCAGTTTATTCGGACCCCAAGAGACCCAGTACTTC; CDR3 protein: CASSLFGPQETQYF
CDR3 length: 15; J gene: TRBJ2-7; D gene: -; V gene: TRBV6-6; clone size: -; CDR3 DNA: TGTGCCAGCAGTTACCCCCGAGAGATCTCCTACGAGCAGTACTTC; CDR3 protein: CASSYPREISYEQYF
CDR3 length: 14; J gene: TRBJ2-5; D gene: TRBD2; V gene: TRBV10-2; clone size: few; CDR3 DNA: TGCGCCAGCAGACCGGGACTAGCTCAAGAGACCCAGTACTTC; CDR3 protein: CASRPGLAQETQYF
CDR3 length: 12; J gene: TRBJ1-1; D gene: -; V gene: TRBV7-3; clone size: -; CDR3 DNA: TGTGCCAGCAGCCCCGGACAGAATGAAGCTTTCTTT; CDR3 protein: CASSPGQNEAFF
CDR3 length: 18; J gene: TRBJ2-3; D gene: TRBD2; V gene: TRBV9; clone size: -; CDR3 DNA: TGTGCCAGCAGCGTAGGGGCTAGCGGGGGGTCTTACACAGATACGCAGTATTTT; CDR3 protein: CASSVGASGGSYTDTQYF